The sample holds a few counts of the clone carrying this TCR beta chain. Germline CDR1 and CDR2: PRHDT and FYEKMQ (reference sequence). The length of the CDR3 is 18 residues. The V gene end was trimmed by 5 bases and the J gene end by 6 bases; junction bases not matched to a gene: 19. The data derive from a study of response to subunit inactivated influenza vaccine. One entry per CDR3 protein, called by TCRdb with MiXCR from the RT-PCR reads. The profile shows roughly 650,000 distinct CDR3 sequences, 15% to 19% of them singletons. This TCR derives from a man between 45 and 60 years old who received an inactivated influenza vaccine. The chain employs TRBV13 and TRBJ2-1, with 7 bases aligning to TRBD1. The source material was PBMCs from blood, sampled approximately 13 days after vaccination. DNA for the CDR3: TGTGCCAGCAGCCCAGGACAGGAATTGGTGCTGAGGGCCAATGAGCAGTTCTTC. Translated, it gives CASSPGQELVLRANEQFF.